A single sample gave rise to the 29 T cell receptor beta chains below, sequenced in a study of blood T cell repertoires in COVID-19 (dated by TCRdb to about 2020). The library came from the immunoSEQ multiplex PCR assay. TCRdb's version of the immuneACCESS table is confined to in-frame rearrangements and falls short of the full clone set. An unresolved V gene accounts for under half of the shortfall where checked; the remainder is of unknown origin. This sample is represented by over 40,000 clones; approximately 90% of them were singletons. In total, the top ten clones hold about 12% of the sample. Sample: peripheral blood. The receptors derive from a human donor in a cohort sampled during active COVID-19.

The chain joins TRBV7-2 to TRBJ1-5; 9 bases align to TRBD1. CDR1 and CDR2 (germline): SGHTA, FQGNSA. This CDR3 has 15 residues. With 4 bases clipped from V and 5 bases from J, the junction kept 6 bases outside the gene matches. CDR3 nucleotides: TGTGCCAGCAGCTGGGGGACAGGGAAGCATCAGCCCCAGCATTTT. Protein product: CASSWGTGKHQPQHF.

The CDR3 coding sequence is TGTGCCAGTAGGACAGGTGGCCTTCCAGCTAACTATGGCTACACCTTC. It encodes CASRTGGLPANYGYTF. The rearrangement joins TRBV19 to TRBJ1-2; TRBD1 might be the D (6 bases). Germline lookup yields CDR1 LNHDA and CDR2 SQIVND (reference sequence). CDR3 length equals 16 residues. V lost 6 bases to trimming and J lost 0 bases, with 17 bases between them.

The chain uses TRBV4-3 and TRBJ2-7; D might be TRBD1 (6 bases). The CDR3 extends over 15 amino acids. CDR1 LGHNA and CDR2 YSLEER come from the germline V gene. V lost 0 bases and J 3 bases, leaving 12 bases between the germline ends. This chain's CDR3 is CASSQDQGFVYEQYF. The CDR3 region has the DNA TGCGCCAGCAGCCAAGACCAGGGGTTCGTCTACGAGCAGTACTTC.

V is TRBV5-6 and J is TRBJ2-7, with 12 bases that match TRBD2. This CDR3 has 17 amino acids. V lost 3 bases, J lost 2 bases, and 9 bases stayed unmatched. Per germline, CDR1 SGHDT and CDR2 YYEEEE. In nucleotides, the CDR3 is TGTGCCAGCAGCTCCCTTTTCCTAGCGGGAGGGACCTACGAGCAGTACTTC. Residues: CASSSLFLAGGTYEQYF.

This sequence joins TRBV6-5 and TRBJ2-3, with 7 bases lining up with TRBD1. Trimming removed 8 bases from V and 2 bases from J; junction bases left unmatched: 7. This CDR3 comprises 14 residues. Germline V gene lookup returns CDR1 MNHEY and CDR2 SVGAGI. The CDR3: CASFRDSFTDTQYF. In DNA form, the CDR3 reads TGTGCCAGCTTCCGGGACAGCTTCACAGATACGCAGTATTTT.

This clone has more than one count but fewer than ten. The CDR3, as DNA: TGTGCCAGCTCACCACGGCGGACTAGCGGGAGCTACGAGCAGTACTTC. It encodes CASSPRRTSGSYEQYF. This rearrangement joins TRBV18 to TRBJ2-7, with 13 bases matching TRBD2. CDR3 size: 16 residues. Germline V gene data show CDR1 as KGHSH and CDR2 as LQKENI. With 1 base clipped from V and 3 bases from J, the junction kept 3 bases outside the gene matches.

The rearrangement joins TRBV29-1 to TRBJ1-5, with 10 bases aligning to TRBD1. The V and J ends lost 3 bases and 5 bases, in that order; junction bases with no gene match: 1. The CDR3 totals 13 residues. Germline lookup yields CDR1 SQVTM and CDR2 ANQGSEA. CDR3 sequence reads: CSVDGTGDQPQHF. The CDR3 DNA reads TGCAGCGTTGACGGGACAGGGGATCAGCCCCAGCATTTT.

The chain employs TRBV7-2 and TRBJ2-7; the D gene is possibly TRBD1 (6 bases). The germline V gene encodes CDR1 SGHTA and CDR2 FQGNSA. V dropped 3 bases and J dropped 1 base, with 16 bases sitting between them. The CDR3 length is 16 residues. The CDR3 nucleotides are TGTGCCAGCAGCTTCCGCCCTACAGGGTGGTCCTACGAGCAGTACTTC. As protein: CASSFRPTGWSYEQYF.

The chain carries TRBV6-5 and TRBJ1-5; 7 nucleotides align to TRBD1. CDR1 is MNHEY, CDR2 SVGAGI, per germline. The V and J ends lost 6 bases and 6 bases, in that order; junction bases with no gene match: 8. This CDR3 is 14 amino acids long. The CDR3 spells CASRTNRGGQPQHF. CDR3 in DNA: TGTGCCAGCAGAACCAACAGGGGAGGTCAGCCCCAGCATTTT.

The chain combines TRBV7-9 with TRBJ2-1; TRBD2 aligns across 9 bases. The CDR3 length is 18 residues. With 6 bases clipped from V and 0 bases from J, the junction kept 12 bases outside the gene matches. Germline CDR1 reads SEHNR; CDR2 reads FQNEAQ (reference sequence). The CDR3 DNA follows: TGTGCCAGCAGGAAGATAGCGGGAGAGGGGGGCTCCTACAATGAGCAGTTCTTC. Protein sequence: CASRKIAGEGGSYNEQFF.

The chain links TRBV21-1 to TRBJ2-1; TRBD1 is taken as the D call from the table, unchecked against the DNA. TRBV21-1 is a pseudogene segment. The length of the CDR3 is 18 residues. For the CDR3, the DNA is TGTGCCAGCATCCAGGAGGACAGGGGGCGAATCGGGTATAATGAGCAGTTCTTC. Its translation: CASIQEDRGRIGYNEQFF.

V gene TRBV19 combines with J gene TRBJ2-7, with D perhaps TRBD2 (6 bases). Germline V gene lookup returns CDR1 LNHDA and CDR2 SQIVND (reference sequence). With 3 bases removed from V and 7 bases from J, the gap between germline ends came to 25 bases. This CDR3 contains 17 residues. CDR3 coding DNA: TGTGCCAGTAGTATCTCCATTTTTGGCGGCCTGGGGGGAGAGCAGTACTTC. Residues: CASSISIFGGLGGEQYF.

The chain uses TRBV30 and TRBJ1-1; D call uncertain. Germline values: CDR1 GTSNPN, CDR2 SVGIG (reference sequence). The V end was cut by 5 bases, the J end by 1 base, with 11 bases between. The length of the CDR3 is 13 residues. The CDR3, as DNA: TGTGCCTGGGGTCCCCGGGGGAACACTGAAGCTTTCTTT. Its protein product is CAWGPRGNTEAFF. Full variable domain (rest looked up from reference TRBV30 and TRBJ1-1): SQTIHQWPATLVQPVGSPLSLECTVEGTSNPNLYWYRQAAGRGLQLLFYSVGIGQISSEVPQNLSASRPQDRQFILSSKKLLLSDSGFYLCAWGPRGNTEAFFGQGTRLTVV.

J is TRBJ2-5 and V is TRBV27; 8 nucleotides agree with TRBD1. Germline CDR1 is MNHEY and CDR2 is SMNVEV (reference sequence). The CDR3 is 15 amino acids. The trim removed 0 bases at V and 5 bases at J, leaving 5 bases unmatched. CDR3 residues: CASSLSWTGWETQYF. DNA for the CDR3: TGTGCCAGCAGTTTATCGTGGACAGGGTGGGAGACCCAGTACTTC.

The chain carries TRBV5-1 and TRBJ1-2; D is unclear. The CDR3 is 13 amino acids. Germline V gene data show CDR1 as SGHRS and CDR2 as YFSETQ. The V gene lost 7 bases and the J gene lost 4 bases, with 14 bases spanning the gap. As DNA, the CDR3 is TGCGCCAGCTCCCCGGGGAGCACCTATGGCTACACCTTC. This codes for CASSPGSTYGYTF.

V gene TRBV7-2 combines with J gene TRBJ2-6; 8 bases align to TRBD1. Germline loops: CDR1 SGHTA, CDR2 FQGNSA. V dropped 5 bases and J dropped 0; count of bases not matched to a gene: 9. The CDR3 is made up of 18 amino acids. The CDR3 region has the DNA TGTGCCAGCAGCCCACGACAGGGGTCACTCTCTGGGGCCAACGTCCTGACTTTC. It encodes CASSPRQGSLSGANVLTF. Together with reference TRBV7-2 and TRBJ2-6, the CDR3 gives the full variable domain: GAGVSQSPSNKVTEKGKDVELRCDPISGHTALYWYRQSLGQGLEFLIYFQGNSAPDKSGLPSDRFSAERTGGSVSTLTIQRTQQEDSAVYLCASSPRQGSLSGANVLTFGAGSRLTVL.

This clone has a single count. The chain is built from TRBV9 and TRBJ2-2; 8 bases agree with TRBD1. Trimming took 0 bases from V and 2 from J; bases not matched to a gene: 6. CDR3 length: 17 amino acids. Germline loops: CDR1 SGDLS, CDR2 YYNGEE. The CDR3, as DNA: TGTGCCAGCAGCGTAGAAAGTGGACAGGGTAACACCGGGGAGCTGTTTTTT. It yields the protein CASSVESGQGNTGELFF.

The chain combines TRBV9 with TRBJ1-1, with unresolved D. V shed 0 bases and J shed 2 bases, with 8 bases lying between them. The CDR3 has 14 residues. Germline CDR1 SGDLS, CDR2 YYNGEE. The CDR3: CASSVVSGNTEAFF. The CDR3 nucleotides read TGTGCCAGCAGCGTAGTATCGGGTAACACTGAAGCTTTCTTT.

This clone is a singleton in its sample. The chain uses TRBV29-1 and TRBJ2-1; 7 positions agree with TRBD2. The CDR3 consists of 15 residues. Looked up from germline, CDR1 is SQVTM and CDR2 is ANQGSEA. The trim removed 4 bases at V and 0 bases at J, leaving 6 bases unmatched. The CDR3 nucleotides read TGCAGCGTTGCGGGAGGCGGGAGCTCCTACAATGAGCAGTTCTTC. Its translation is CSVAGGGSSYNEQFF.

The CDR3: CASRMTGRNTIYF. In DNA form, the CDR3 reads TGTGCCAGTAGGATGACAGGACGAAACACCATATATTTT. J is TRBJ1-3 and V is TRBV19; a possible D gene is TRBD1 (6 bases). Germline V gene sequence: CDR1 LNHDA, CDR2 SQIVND (reference sequence). The CDR3 has 13 residues. V lost 6 bases to trimming and J lost 5 bases, with 11 bases between them.

The chain joins TRBV5-4 to TRBJ2-3, with 11 bases that match TRBD2. The CDR3 has 13 amino acids. Trimming at V came to 9 bases and at J to 0 bases, leaving 0 bases not matched to a gene. Germline assignment: CDR1 SGHNT and CDR2 YYREEE (reference sequence). CDR3 DNA sequence: TGTGCCACTAGCGGGAGGAGCACAGATACGCAGTATTTT. This sequence encodes CATSGRSTDTQYF.

The J gene is TRBJ1-2, the V gene TRBV21-1. TRBV21-1 is labeled a pseudogene. This CDR3 is 16 amino acids long. The CDR3 here is CASSKDVPGALYGYTF. In DNA, the CDR3 is TGTGCCAGCAGCAAGGACGTTCCGGGAGCCCTATATGGCTACACCTTC.

Here the CDR3 reads CASSPGGAATQYF. CDR3 DNA: TGTGCCAGCAGCCCCGGGGGGGCGGCGACCCAGTACTTC. The chain couples TRBV7-2 to TRBJ2-5, with 8 bases matching TRBD2. The CDR3 length is 13 residues. J was trimmed by 7 bases and V by 5 bases; bases with no gene match: 6. In germline, CDR1 is SGHTA, CDR2 FQGNSA.

The V call is TRBV19, the J call TRBJ2-7, with TRBD1 matching 9 bases. CDR1 and CDR2 (germline): LNHDA, SQIVND (reference sequence). J lost 3 bases, V lost 6 bases, and 9 bases had no gene match. The CDR3 is made up of 15 amino acids. CDR3 region: CASRSRGQGNYEQYF. The CDR3 region has the DNA TGTGCCAGTAGATCCAGAGGACAGGGGAACTACGAGCAGTACTTC.

The rearrangement links TRBV29-1 to TRBJ2-1; D may be TRBD1 (6 bases). This CDR3 has 12 residues. Trimming left V 4 bases short and J 3 bases short, with 7 bases between. Per germline, CDR1 SQVTM and CDR2 ANQGSEA. CDR3 sequence reads: CSVVQGYNEQFF. The CDR3 bases are TGCAGCGTTGTACAGGGCTACAATGAGCAGTTCTTC.

The chain joins TRBV28 to TRBJ1-2; D is undetermined. Germline V CDR1 and CDR2: MDHEN, SYDVKM. V dropped 3 bases and J dropped 7 bases, with 9 bases sitting between them. This CDR3 contains 12 residues. The CDR3 DNA follows: TGTGCCAGCAGTTTTAGAGGGCTTGGCTACACCTTC. It codes for CASSFRGLGYTF.

The gene calls are TRBV7-9 and TRBJ1-4; no clear D. Germline lookup yields CDR1 SEHNR and CDR2 FQNEAQ (reference sequence). The CDR3 runs to 16 residues. Trimming stripped 5 bases from V and 0 bases from J, with 13 bases between. CDR3 protein: CASSPALLSTNEKLFF. The CDR3 DNA is TGTGCCAGCAGCCCCGCGTTGCTTTCAACTAATGAAAAACTGTTTTTT.

This rearrangement joins TRBV3-1 (or the pseudogene TRBV3-2) to TRBJ2-3; TRBD2 might be the D (6 bases). Germline CDR1 LGHDT, CDR2 YNNKEL (reference sequence). The V end was cut by 2 bases, the J end by 5 bases, with 14 bases between. The CDR3 is made up of 15 amino acids. The CDR3 region is CASSQQAGWGDTQYF. The CDR3 nucleotides read TGTGCCAGCAGCCAACAGGCGGGGTGGGGAGATACGCAGTATTTT.

The rearrangement uses TRBV28 and TRBJ1-6, with 8 positions matching TRBD1. The CDR3 length is 17 residues. V lost 1 base to trimming and J lost 7 bases; unmatched junction nucleotides: 9. Germline loops: CDR1 MDHEN, CDR2 SYDVKM. CDR3 sequence: CASSLYGQGIRNSPLHF. The CDR3 DNA is TGTGCCAGCAGTTTATATGGACAGGGAATAAGGAATTCACCCCTCCACTTT.